One and the same sample provided the 3 T cell receptor beta chains below, sequenced in a study of T cell repertoires in cytomegalovirus infection. Antigens for these TCRs are unknown. TCRdb reanalysed the reads using MiXCR and keeps one entry per CDR3 protein. This table holds approximately 470,000 distinct CDR3 sequences, under 55% found once. This material consisted of cultured PBMCs, taken from culture after CMV antigen stimulation. Every receptor here comes from a human donor in good health (CMV status not recorded). Some clones in this sample may be carry-over from other donors' samples.

This clonotype was found a few times. The genes are TRBV28 and TRBJ2-7; the match to TRBD1 covers 10 bases. Germline CDR1 and CDR2: MDHEN and SYDVKM. V was pared by 5 bases and J by 5 bases, with 9 bases of the junction left unmatched. The CDR3 has 15 residues. The CDR3 is CASSPQGTGAHEQYF. In DNA form, the CDR3 reads TGTGCCAGCAGTCCCCAAGGGACAGGGGCCCACGAGCAGTACTTC.

The chain couples TRBV12-3 or TRBV12-4 to TRBJ2-7, with unresolved D. This CDR3 contains 15 residues. Trimming took 4 bases from V and 1 from J, leaving 14 bases between them. The CDR3 nucleotides are TGTGCCAGCAGTTCACAGAGTGGTAGGTCCTACGAGCAGTACTTC. It codes for CASSSQSGRSYEQYF.

V is TRBV7-6 and J is TRBJ1-1; no clear D gene. The CDR3 consists of 12 residues. V was clipped by 6 bases and J by 2 bases, with 7 bases between them. Per germline, CDR1 SGHVS and CDR2 FNYEAQ. CDR3 protein: CASSHKNTEAFF. The CDR3 nucleotides read TGTGCCAGCAGTCACAAAAACACTGAAGCTTTCTTT.